Following are 28 T cell receptor beta chains from one sample sequenced in a study of tumour-infiltrating T cells in Burkitt lymphoma. Data came from immunoSEQ multiplex PCR; TCRdb stores just in-frame clones and leaves some out. Among some 15,000 clones, approximately 29% were seen once, and the ten largest hold approximately 6%. The specimen sequenced was tumor tissue. The receptors shown here come from a human donor with diffuse large B-cell lymphoma.

This clone was counted a few times. The rearrangement links TRBV7-9 to TRBJ2-5; D might be TRBD2 (6 bases). The germline gives CDR1 SEHNR, CDR2 FQNEAQ (reference sequence). The CDR3 runs to 18 residues. Trimming took 3 bases from V and 5 from J, leaving 25 bases between them. This CDR3 reads CASSLRVGGPRDEETQYF. The CDR3 DNA is TGTGCCAGCAGCTTGAGGGTCGGGGGACCGAGGGATGAGGAGACCCAGTACTTC.

This clone has a handful of counts. The V gene is TRBV30, the J gene TRBJ1-2; 7 bases are a match to TRBD1. Per the germline V gene, CDR1 is GTSNPN and CDR2 is SVGIG (reference sequence). V gave up 0 bases and J gave up 7 bases; unmatched junction bases: 2. This CDR3 comprises 12 residues. CDR3: CAWSVGQAGYTF. In DNA, the CDR3 is TGTGCCTGGAGTGTAGGACAGGCTGGCTACACCTTC. Filled out from reference TRBV30 and TRBJ1-2, the complete variable domain reads SQTIHQWPATLVQPVGSPLSLECTVEGTSNPNLYWYRQAAGRGLQLLFYSVGIGQISSEVPQNLSASRPQDRQFILSSKKLLLSDSGFYLCAWSVGQAGYTFGSGTRLTVV.

This clone occurred a few times. The genes are TRBV25-1 and TRBJ2-6; the D is unclear. The CDR3 consists of 17 residues. The ends were cut back, 2 bases at V and 1 base at J, with 12 bases in the middle. CDR1 is MGHDK and CDR2 is SYGVNS in the germline V gene. CDR3 DNA sequence: TGTGCCAGCAGTGAAGTGCGACTGTCTTCTGGGGCCAACGTCCTGACTTTC. This translates into CASSEVRLSSGANVLTF.

This clone has a handful of counts. The rearrangement links TRBV5-4 to TRBJ2-1; 7 bases are a match to TRBD2. This CDR3 is built from 13 residues. V lost 2 bases, J lost 7 bases, and 3 bases stayed unmatched. CDR1 and CDR2 (germline): SGHNT, YYREEE (reference sequence). The CDR3 here is CASSFGRENEQFF. The CDR3 nucleotides read TGTGCCAGCAGCTTTGGGAGGGAGAATGAGCAGTTCTTC.

This clone was seen only a few times. The chain is built from TRBV7-9 and TRBJ1-4; 7 nucleotides align to TRBD1. Germline lookup yields CDR1 SEHNR and CDR2 FQNEAQ (reference sequence). Unmatched junction bases numbered 5, after V lost 2 bases and J lost 8 bases. The CDR3 totals 14 residues. The CDR3 reads CASSLLQGVEKLFF. For the CDR3, the DNA is TGTGCCAGCAGCTTACTCCAGGGGGTCGAAAAACTGTTTTTT.

The chain links TRBV5-4 to TRBJ1-1; D is ambiguous. The CDR3 spans 13 residues. The germline V and J ends were trimmed by 2 bases and 6 bases, with 11 bases remaining between them. Germline CDR1 SGHNT, CDR2 YYREEE (reference sequence). The CDR3 bases are TGTGCCAGCAGCTTAGTGGGGTATGCTGAAGCTTTCTTT. It specifies CASSLVGYAEAFF. Based on the CDR3 plus reference TRBV5-4 and TRBJ1-1, the full variable domain is ETGVTQSPTHLIKTRGQQVTLRCSSQSGHNTVSWYQQALGQGPQFIFQYYREEENGRGNFPPRFSGLQFPNYSSELNVNALELDDSALYLCASSLVGYAEAFFGQGTRLTVV.

The chain joins TRBV30 to TRBJ2-7; TRBD2 is a possible D gene (5 bases). CDR1 is GTSNPN, CDR2 SVGIG, per germline (reference sequence). Trimming took off 2 bases at V and 5 bases at J, with 16 bases between the two ends. This CDR3 spans 14 amino acids. The CDR3: CAWSHSASGDEQYF. The CDR3 nucleotides are TGTGCCTGGAGTCATAGCGCGTCTGGAGACGAGCAGTACTTC.

This clone has only one observation. V and J are TRBV6-5 and TRBJ1-1; 8 nucleotides match TRBD1. This CDR3 comprises 14 residues. Germline assignment: CDR1 MNHEY and CDR2 SVGAGI. The J segment lost 2 bases and the V segment lost 5 bases, leaving 4 bases of the junction unmatched. The CDR3 DNA reads TGTGCCAGCAGTCGGCCAGGGGGCAACACTGAAGCTTTCTTT. Amino acids: CASSRPGGNTEAFF.

This clone appeared a few times. The chain recombines TRBV5-1 with TRBJ2-2, with no clear D. Germline V lookup: CDR1 SGHRS, CDR2 YFSETQ. Trimming took off 3 bases at V and 2 bases at J, with 17 bases between the two ends. The CDR3 loop spans 17 amino acids. Written as DNA, the CDR3 is TGCGCCAGCAGCTCTCCTAGTGGGCCGCACAACACCGGGGAGCTGTTTTTT. This translates into CASSSPSGPHNTGELFF.

V usage is TRBV9 and J usage is TRBJ2-2; D uncertain. Germline CDR1 and CDR2: SGDLS and YYNGEE. The CDR3 is 14 residues long. V was pared by 0 bases and J by 4 bases, with 7 bases between. CDR3 in DNA: TGTGCCAGCAGCGTAGGGGTGGGCACCGGGGAGCTGTTTTTT. Translated: CASSVGVGTGELFF.

The chain recombines TRBV7-8 with TRBJ2-5; possible D gene TRBD2, 6 bases. CDR1 is SGHVS, CDR2 FQNEAQ, per germline. Deletions cut 5 bases from V and 5 bases from J, with 12 bases between. The CDR3 runs 13 residues. The CDR3 DNA reads TGTGCCAGCAGCCAGACTAGTTTTGAGACCCAGTACTTC. Translated, it gives CASSQTSFETQYF.

This chain connects TRBV4-1 to TRBJ2-7; TRBD1 agrees at 9 bases. The CDR3 extends over 15 amino acids. Germline V CDR1 and CDR2: MGHRA, YSYEKL. Germline trimming cut 5 bases from V and 4 bases from J; bases unmatched to any gene: 9. This chain's CDR3 is CASSSARTGVYEQYF. Written as DNA, the CDR3 is TGCGCCAGCAGCTCGGCCCGGACAGGGGTTTACGAGCAGTACTTC.

In its sample, this clone ranks as medium-sized. This sequence joins TRBV10-3 and TRBJ2-7, with TRBD2 identical over 9 bases. The V and J ends lost 4 bases and 5 bases, in that order; junction bases with no gene match: 6. The length of the CDR3 is 14 residues. CDR1 is ENHRY and CDR2 is SYGVKD in the germline V gene. The CDR3: CAISGAGGRDEQYF. CDR3 DNA sequence: TGTGCCATCAGTGGGGCGGGAGGGCGGGACGAGCAGTACTTC.

V usage is TRBV5-6 and J usage is TRBJ1-5; 7 bases match TRBD1. The CDR3 is 14 amino acids. The germline V gene encodes CDR1 SGHDT and CDR2 YYEEEE. Trimming cost V 3 bases and J 2 bases; bases outside gene matches: 2. As DNA, the CDR3 is TGTGCCAGCAGCTCTACAGGGGGCAATCAGCCCCAGCATTTT. This translates into CASSSTGGNQPQHF.

Sample share makes this clone medium-sized. The chain recombines TRBV4-1 with TRBJ2-3; 11 bases align to TRBD2. The CDR3 is 18 residues long. Germline V CDR1 and CDR2: MGHRA, YSYEKL. With V trimmed by 0 bases and J by 1 base, 6 bases remained unmatched. CDR3 nucleotides: TGCGCCAGCAGCCAAGATCTGACTAGCGGGGTTGGCACAGATACGCAGTATTTT. Amino acid sequence: CASSQDLTSGVGTDTQYF.

The CDR3 sequence is CASRDSYNEQFF. CDR3 coding DNA: TGTGCCAGCAGGGACAGCTACAATGAGCAGTTCTTC. V is TRBV2 and J is TRBJ2-1; TRBD1 might be the D (6 bases). The CDR3 runs to 12 residues. V was pared by 6 bases and J by 3 bases, with 6 bases between. CDR1 SNHLY and CDR2 FYNNEI come from the germline V gene.

This clone was recorded a few times. The chain couples TRBV7-2 to TRBJ2-3; the D gene is possibly TRBD2 (5 bases). V lost 5 bases and J lost 5, with 14 bases in between. CDR3 size: 14 residues. CDR1 and CDR2 (germline): SGHTA, FQGNSA. The CDR3 sequence is CASSLQLGRDTQYF. CDR3 coding DNA: TGTGCCAGCAGCCTTCAACTAGGAAGAGATACGCAGTATTTT.

The rearrangement uses TRBV4-1 and TRBJ2-7; no firm D call. The germline V gene has CDR1 MGHRA and CDR2 YSYEKL. Deletions cut 1 base from V and 3 bases from J, with 13 bases between. There are 15 residues in the CDR3. The CDR3 loop reads CASSQGPSSGYEQYF. The CDR3 DNA is TGCGCCAGCAGCCAAGGGCCCTCCTCTGGCTACGAGCAGTACTTC.

This clone was seen only a few times. The gene calls are TRBV5-1 and TRBJ2-7; 7 bases are a match to TRBD2. The V and J ends lost 4 bases and 4 bases, in that order; junction bases with no gene match: 11. This CDR3 has 15 amino acids. The germline V gene has CDR1 SGHRS and CDR2 YFSETQ. Here the CDR3 DNA reads TGCGCCAGCAGCCGCCTAGGGCCTAGCGGTTACGAGCAGTACTTC. This translates into CASSRLGPSGYEQYF. Full variable domain (missing parts from reference TRBV5-1 and TRBJ2-7): KAGVTQTPRYLIKTRGQQVTLSCSPISGHRSVSWYQQTPGQGLQFLFEYFSETQRNKGNFPGRFSGRQFSNSRSEMNVSTLELGDSALYLCASSRLGPSGYEQYFGPGTRLTVT.

This clone was recorded once. Here the CDR3 reads CASSRKPDNTEAFF. CDR3 DNA sequence: TGTGCCAGCAGCAGAAAGCCCGACAACACTGAAGCTTTCTTT. The chain carries TRBV21-1 and TRBJ1-1. TRBV21-1 is termed a pseudogene. CDR3 length equals 14 residues.

J is TRBJ2-1 and V is TRBV4-1; 11 bases agree with TRBD2. CDR3 length: 15 residues. V trimming: 4 bases; J trimming: 8 bases; junction bases outside the gene matches: 7. Germline loops: CDR1 MGHRA, CDR2 YSYEKL. The CDR3 sequence: CASSLRLAGWDEQFF. The CDR3, as DNA: TGCGCCAGCAGCCTTAGACTAGCGGGGTGGGATGAGCAGTTCTTC.

A remark on this clone: A read error may produce the germline difference seen at one junction end. The same CDR3 is also encoded by other DNA sequences in this sample. The chain recombines TRBV29-1 with TRBJ2-6; D is ambiguous. The CDR3 loop spans 13 amino acids. Per the germline V gene, CDR1 is SQVTM and CDR2 is ANQGSEA. CDR3 residues: CSVEEYGANVLTF. The CDR3 DNA reads TGCAGCGTGGAAGAGTACGGGGCCAACGTCCTGACTTTC.

The chain combines TRBV4-1 with TRBJ2-5, with 11 bases aligning to TRBD2. The CDR3 loop spans 18 amino acids. With V trimmed by 1 base and J by 5 bases, 12 bases remained unmatched. Germline V lookup: CDR1 MGHRA, CDR2 YSYEKL. CDR3 DNA sequence: TGCGCCAGCAGCCAAGGAACCGGTAGCGGGAGGGCCGCGGAGACCCAGTACTTC. As protein: CASSQGTGSGRAAETQYF.

This clone was seen only a few times. The chain links TRBV27 to TRBJ2-3, with D perhaps assigned TRBD1 or TRBD2 (5 bases each). Looked up from germline, CDR1 is MNHEY and CDR2 is SMNVEV (reference sequence). The CDR3 is 14 amino acids. The V and J ends lost 5 bases and 8 bases respectively, with 17 bases between them. The CDR3 loop is CASSPGPVASTQYF. The CDR3 DNA is TGTGCCAGCAGTCCGGGACCCGTAGCGAGTACGCAGTATTTT.

CDR3 DNA sequence: TGTGCCAGCAGACAAAAGGGGGCCGACATCTATGGCTACACCTTC. Its translation: CASRQKGADIYGYTF. The genes are TRBV6-1 and TRBJ1-2; TRBD1 matches 7 bases. CDR3 length: 15 amino acids. V lost 6 bases to trimming and J lost 4 bases; unmatched junction nucleotides: 11. The germline CDR1 and CDR2 sequences are MNHNS and SASEGT.

The chain couples TRBV9 to TRBJ2-2; the match to TRBD2 covers 13 bases. The CDR3 extends over 15 amino acids. Unmatched junction bases numbered 1, after V lost 0 bases and J lost 8 bases. Looked up from germline, CDR1 is SGDLS and CDR2 is YYNGEE. The DNA for the CDR3 is TGTGCCAGCAGCGTAGGGACTAGCGGGAGAGGGGAGCTGTTTTTT. It codes for CASSVGTSGRGELFF.

This clone was picked up a small number of times. V usage is TRBV6-5 and J usage is TRBJ1-2; 10 bases fit TRBD1. The germline V gene encodes CDR1 MNHEY and CDR2 SVGAGI. Germline trimming cut 2 bases from V and 6 bases from J; bases unmatched to any gene: 6. This CDR3 has 15 residues. The CDR3 DNA sequence: TGTGCCAGCAGTTACGGAGGGACAGGGGAAGATGGCTACACCTTC. This translates into CASSYGGTGEDGYTF.

This clone has a handful of counts. V gene TRBV27 combines with J gene TRBJ2-2; 12 nucleotides line up with TRBD1. CDR3 size: 16 residues. CDR1 and CDR2 from the germline V gene are MNHEY and SMNVEV (reference sequence). J lost 4 bases, V lost 6 bases, and 6 bases had no gene match. The DNA for the CDR3 is TGTGCCAGCAGCCTGTGGGGACAGGGGGCCACCGGGGAGCTGTTTTTT. Translation gives CASSLWGQGATGELFF.